The 28 T cell receptor beta chains below were found in one sample sequenced in a study of tissue T cells after allogeneic stem cell transplantation. Method: immunoSEQ multiplex PCR; TCRdb's copy keeps in-frame clones and lacks some. This table holds 8,000 to 8,500 clones, under 55% found once. The time point here: mouse harvest day 7 after allogeneic transplant. The graft held 10^6 splenic CD5+ T cells and 10^7 T-cell-depleted bone marrow cells. The sample consisted of gut tissue. These receptors originate from a female BALB/c mouse given C57BL/6 T cells with graft-versus-host disease after an allogeneic hematopoietic cell transplant.

Worth noting for this clone: Mouse gene names and germline throughout. The observed sequence ends 1 residue before the CDR3 terminus, with the missing tail filled in from the germline J gene. The chain uses TRBV29 and TRBJ2-1, with D unresolved. Germline assignment: CDR1 MSHET and CDR2 SYDVDS. This CDR3 has 11 residues. V gave up 5 bases and J gave up 8 bases, with 7 bases separating them. The CDR3 region is CASSPAPEQFF. The covered CDR3 bases are TGTGCTAGCAGTCCCGCACCTGAGCAGTTC.

On this clone: Gene names follow the mouse nomenclature. The CDR3 end falls 1 residue outside the read, so it is completed with the germline J gene. This chain links TRBV26 with TRBJ1-5; no clear D gene. This CDR3 region has 13 residues. Trimming shortened V by 3 bases and J by 0 bases, and 3 bases separated the two germline ends. The V gene's germline CDR1 is KGHPV and CDR2 FQNQEV (reference sequence). CDR3 DNA, as far as it was read: TGTGCCAGCAGTCTACATAACAACCAGGCTCCGCTT. It translates to CASSLHNNQAPL. The whole CDR3 reads CASSLHNNQAPLF.

In its sample, this clone was seen once. Any gene name here is a mouse gene name. The CDR3 end is not reached by the read, which stops 1 residue before it; the germline J gene fills it in. This chain connects TRBV23 to TRBJ2-4. From germline, CDR1 is KGHTA and CDR2 FQNQQP. CDR3 length equals 13 residues. The CDR3 is CSSSPGAKNTLYF. The CDR3 bases that were read are TGCTCCAGCAGTCCGGGGGCCAAAAACACCTTGTAC.

The table lists this clone with a few counts. Genes and germline come from the mouse. Read sequence stops 1 residue before the CDR3 end, and the germline J gene provides the missing end. The rearrangement uses TRBV26 and TRBJ2-4, with D unresolved. Germline CDR1 is KGHPV and CDR2 is FQNQEV (reference sequence). CDR3 length equals 11 residues. With 5 bases removed from V and 3 bases from J, the gap between germline ends came to 3 bases. CDR3 bases read: TGTGCCAGCAGTGGGCAAAACACCTTGTAC. This gives the protein CASSGQNTLY. The full CDR3 sequence reads CASSGQNTLYF.

Comment on this clone: Mouse names are used for the genes. From the germline J gene comes the end of the CDR3, since the read stops 1 residue before it. The V and J genes are TRBV12-2 and TRBJ2-7; D remains ambiguous. The germline V and J ends were trimmed by 0 bases and 0 bases, with 8 bases remaining between them. CDR1 and CDR2 (germline): SGHLS, HYDKME. CDR3 size: 14 residues. CDR3 bases read: TGTGCCAGCTCTCTCGACGGGGTCTCCTATGAACAGTAC. Amino acids: CASSLDGVSYEQY. The entire CDR3 protein reads CASSLDGVSYEQYF.

A note on this clone: The gene names given are mouse names. With the read ending 1 residue before the CDR3 end, the germline J gene is used to fill in that end. The genes are TRBV19 and TRBJ2-4; the D is unclear. Trimming cost V 2 bases and J 0 bases, with 7 bases left between them. This CDR3 comprises 14 residues. Per the germline V gene, CDR1 is FNHDT and CDR2 is SITEND (reference sequence). The part of the CDR3 DNA that was read is TGTGCCAGCAGTATGACTTCTAGTCAAAACACCTTGTAC. Its protein is CASSMTSSQNTLY. The entire CDR3 sequence reads CASSMTSSQNTLYF.

About this clone itself: Mouse gene names and germline throughout. Coverage ceases 1 residue before the CDR3 finishes, and the germline J gene fills in the end. The chain uses TRBV16 and TRBJ1-4, with TRBD1 identical over 10 bases. Trimming took 5 bases from V and 5 from J; bases not matched to a gene: 2. In germline, CDR1 is SGHSA, CDR2 FRNQAP. This CDR3 comprises 14 residues. The CDR3 bases that were read are TGTGCAAGCAGCCGGACAGGGGGAAACGAAAGATTATTT. It specifies CASSRTGGNERLF. The complete CDR3 reads CASSRTGGNERLFF.

Turning to this clone: The germline and genes are mouse ones. The missing CDR3 end, 1 residue past where the read stops, is filled in from the germline J gene. The rearrangement joins TRBV3 to TRBJ1-4; D remains ambiguous. The germline V gene encodes CDR1 SNHLY and CDR2 FYNGKV (reference sequence). Deletions cut 3 bases from V and 0 bases from J, with 5 bases between. The CDR3 runs 14 residues. The CDR3 loop is CASSLGFSNERLFF. The DNA read from the CDR3 is TGTGCCAGCAGCTTGGGGTTTTCCAACGAAAGATTATTT.

A note on this clone: The germline and genes are mouse ones. The missing CDR3 end, 1 residue past where the read stops, is filled in from the germline J gene. V gene TRBV23 combines with J gene TRBJ2-3; the table's D call, TRBD1, was not checked against the DNA. The CDR3 runs 16 residues. Germline V gene data show CDR1 as KGHTA and CDR2 as FQNQQP. CDR3 in amino acids: CSSSLGQGKSAETLYF. CDR3 bases read: TGCTCCAGCAGCCTGGGACAGGGGAAAAGTGCAGAAACGCTGTAT.

This clone was found a few times. Mouse gene names apply. Read data end 1 residue before the CDR3 end; the end is taken from the germline J gene. The rearrangement links TRBV26 to TRBJ1-3; D uncertain. Trimming removed 2 bases at V and 0 bases at J, with 5 bases between. The germline CDR1 and CDR2 sequences are KGHPV and FQNQEV (reference sequence). The CDR3 sequence is 14 residues long. CDR3 loop: CASSLGASGNTLYF. CDR3 DNA (partial): TGTGCCAGCAGTCTGGGTGCTTCTGGAAATACGCTCTAT.

This clone was detected a few times. Mouse names are used for the genes. The CDR3 goes on 1 residue after the read ends, and that part is filled in from the germline J gene. The chain uses TRBV5 and TRBJ2-7, with a tentative D call TRBD1 (6 bases). The CDR3 is 13 amino acids. CDR1 is LGHNA and CDR2 is YNLKQL in the germline V gene (reference sequence). V was trimmed by 3 bases and J by 4 bases, leaving 10 bases between them. CDR3 bases read: TGTGCCAGCAGCCAGACAGGCGGGTATGAACAGTAC. It encodes CASSQTGGYEQY. The entire CDR3 is CASSQTGGYEQYF.

This clone was counted between two and nine times. The genes are named according to mouse. The read comes to an end 1 residue before the CDR3 does, leaving the germline J gene to fill in the end. V usage is TRBV26 and J usage is TRBJ1-6; D is possibly TRBD1 (6 bases). TRBJ1-6 carries the ORF label, with uncertain function. Germline V gene lookup returns CDR1 KGHPV and CDR2 FQNQEV (reference sequence). The V end lost 2 bases, the J end lost 6 bases, and 8 bases lay between the germline ends. The CDR3 loop spans 14 amino acids. The CDR3 is CASSLGGSNSPLYF. The sequenced CDR3 bases are TGTGCCAGCAGTCTGGGGGGCAGTAATTCGCCCCTCTAC.

Notes on this clone: Gene and germline names: mouse. The read terminates 1 residue ahead of where the CDR3 ends, so the germline J gene completes it. Other DNA sequences within the sample encode an identical CDR3. This chain connects TRBV3 to TRBJ2-3; 9 nucleotides match TRBD2. V lost 4 bases and J lost 1; bases outside the gene matches: 3. From germline, CDR1 is SNHLY and CDR2 FYNGKV (reference sequence). The CDR3 is made up of 15 amino acids. Incomplete CDR3 DNA: TGTGCCAGCAGCTCCAGACTGGGGGGTGCAGAAACGCTGTAT. It yields the protein CASSSRLGGAETLY. The full CDR3 is CASSSRLGGAETLYF.

This clone is medium-sized in the sample. The genes and germline here are from mouse. The read stops 1 residue short of the end of the CDR3; the missing end is completed from the germline J gene. This rearrangement joins TRBV3 to TRBJ2-3, with unresolved D. Trimming left V 3 bases short and J 2 bases short, with 6 bases between. Germline V gene sequence: CDR1 SNHLY, CDR2 FYNGKV (reference sequence). The CDR3 is 13 residues long. The part of the CDR3 DNA that was read is TGTGCCAGCAGCTTTTCTGTTGCAGAAACGCTGTAT. This translates into CASSFSVAETLY. The complete CDR3 protein is CASSFSVAETLYF. The full variable domain, rest sourced from reference TRBV3 and TRBJ2-3, is GPKVLQIPSHQIIDMGQMVTLNCDPVSNHLYFYWYKQILGQQMEFLVNFYNGKVMEKSKLFKDQFSVERPDGSYFTLKIQPTALEDSAVYFCASSFSVAETLYFGSGTRLTVL.

Worth noting for this clone: Genes and germline come from the mouse. The read falls 1 residue short of the CDR3 end, and the missing part is taken from the germline J gene. The chain joins TRBV23 to TRBJ2-2; TRBD1 is the table's D call and was not checked against the DNA. Germline CDR1 KGHTA, CDR2 FQNQQP. CDR3 length equals 15 residues. The CDR3 bases that were read are TGCTCCAGCAGGGTTTGGACAGGGGCCACCGGGCAGCTCTAC. It encodes CSSRVWTGATGQLY. The whole CDR3 reads CSSRVWTGATGQLYF.

A note on this clone: Mouse gene names and germline throughout. Read sequence stops 1 residue before the CDR3 end, and the germline J gene provides the missing end. V usage is TRBV3 and J usage is TRBJ2-4; D might be TRBD2 (6 bases). The V gene's germline CDR1 is SNHLY and CDR2 FYNGKV (reference sequence). V was trimmed by 3 bases and J by 0 bases, leaving 7 bases between them. The CDR3 has 14 residues. CDR3 sequence reads: CASSLGLSQNTLYF. The sequenced CDR3 bases are TGTGCCAGCAGCTTGGGACTAAGTCAAAACACCTTGTAC.

This clone rates as medium-sized (0.01 to 0.1%). Here the gene names and germline are mouse. Incomplete CDR3 DNA: TGTGCCTGGAGTCTAGAGTCTACTAGTGCAGAAACGCTGTAT. Translation gives CAWSLESTSAETLY. The full-length CDR3 reads as CAWSLESTSAETLYF. V and J are TRBV31 and TRBJ2-3; no reliable D call. The DNA ends 1 residue before the CDR3 does, and the rest of the CDR3 is filled in from the germline J gene. The CDR3 is made up of 15 amino acids. CDR1 is GKSSPN, CDR2 SITVG, per germline. V gave up 0 bases and J gave up 0 bases, with 10 bases separating them.

To note about this clone: The gene names given are mouse names. The CDR3 end lies 1 residue beyond the end of the read and is filled in from the germline J gene. This rearrangement joins TRBV15 to TRBJ2-2; D uncertain. V gave up 6 bases and J gave up 1 base, with 6 bases separating them. The CDR3 spans 13 residues. Germline CDR1 and CDR2: SGHND and FRSKSL. CDR3 sequence: CASSLKNTGQLYF. The CDR3 DNA, read in part, is TGTGCCAGCAGCCTGAAAAACACCGGGCAGCTCTAC.

Regarding this clone: Gene labels here are mouse ones. From the germline J gene comes the end of the CDR3, since the read stops 1 residue before it. V usage is TRBV24 and J usage is TRBJ2-4; 7 bases align to TRBD2. V lost 1 base, J lost 1 base, and 5 bases stayed unmatched. From germline, CDR1 is KGHTA and CDR2 FRNEEI. The CDR3 totals 16 residues. Partial CDR3 DNA: TGTGCCAGCAGTCTGTTCCGACTGGGCCGTCAAAACACCTTGTAC. Protein product: CASSLFRLGRQNTLY. Given in full, the CDR3 is CASSLFRLGRQNTLYF.

Remarks on this clone: Mouse names are used for the genes. The read is 1 residue too short to cover the CDR3 end, so that end is filled in from the germline J gene. The genes are TRBV16 and TRBJ1-4; no clear D. Trimming took off 0 bases at V and 7 bases at J, with 6 bases between the two ends. CDR3 length: 13 residues. The V gene's germline CDR1 is SGHSA and CDR2 FRNQAP. The CDR3 DNA, read in part, is TGTGCAAGCAGCTTAGAGGGAGCCGAAAGATTATTT. It specifies CASSLEGAERLF. The whole CDR3 protein is CASSLEGAERLFF.

Comments on this clone: Germline and genes: mouse. The read ends 1 residue before the CDR3 terminus; that terminus is restored from the germline J gene. The gene calls are TRBV26 and TRBJ2-3, with 8 bases lining up with TRBD1. The CDR3 extends over 14 amino acids. The V gene end was trimmed by 5 bases and the J gene end by 3 bases; junction bases not matched to a gene: 4. Germline V gene sequence: CDR1 KGHPV, CDR2 FQNQEV (reference sequence). The DNA read from the CDR3 is TGTGCCAGCAGTGGACAGGGTGGAGCAGAAACGCTGTAT. Protein sequence: CASSGQGGAETLY. The full CDR3 is CASSGQGGAETLYF.

In this sample, this clone is medium-sized. Genes and germline are mouse. The sequenced fragment ends 1 residue before the CDR3 boundary, so the rest is inferred from the germline J gene. This sequence joins TRBV13-2 and TRBJ1-5; no clear D. Germline V CDR1 and CDR2: NNHNN, SYGAGS (reference sequence). This CDR3 region has 13 residues. V gave up 1 base and J gave up 2 bases, with 4 bases separating them. The chain's CDR3 is CASGDQYNQAPLF. Incomplete CDR3 DNA: TGTGCCAGCGGTGATCAATACAACCAGGCTCCGCTT.

Worth noting for this clone: Mouse gene names apply. With the read ending 1 residue before the CDR3 end, the germline J gene is used to fill in that end. The V call is TRBV12-1, the J call TRBJ2-2; no definite D call. V was shortened by 0 bases and J by 3 bases, with 4 bases between the two germline ends. The germline V gene encodes CDR1 SGHSN and CDR2 HYEKVE. The CDR3 length is 13 residues. CDR3 bases read: TGTGCCAGCTCTCTCGAGCACACCGGGCAGCTCTAC. The encoded protein is CASSLEHTGQLY. The whole CDR3 protein reads CASSLEHTGQLYF.

Comment on this clone: Any gene name here is a mouse gene name. The read falls 1 residue short of the CDR3 end, and the missing part is taken from the germline J gene. V gene TRBV29 combines with J gene TRBJ2-1, with 9 bases identical to TRBD2. The V and J ends lost 6 bases and 1 base, in that order; junction bases with no gene match: 4. Germline CDR1 reads MSHET; CDR2 reads SYDVDS. The CDR3 is 15 amino acids. CDR3 in amino acids: CASRPGGVNYAEQFF. The covered CDR3 bases are TGTGCTAGCAGACCTGGGGGGGTGAACTATGCTGAGCAGTTC.

This clone showed up just a few times. Germline and genes: mouse. The DNA ends 1 residue before the CDR3 does, and the rest of the CDR3 is filled in from the germline J gene. The V gene is TRBV31, the J gene TRBJ2-7, with D perhaps TRBD2 (6 bases). Germline V gene sequence: CDR1 GKSSPN, CDR2 SITVG. CDR3 length: 13 amino acids. The V end was cut by 0 bases, the J end by 4 bases, with 10 bases between. CDR3 in amino acids: CAWSLWGSYEQYF. The part of the CDR3 DNA that was read is TGTGCCTGGAGTCTCTGGGGTTCATATGAACAGTAC.

As regards this clone: The genes are named according to mouse. The read terminates 1 residue before the CDR3 end, so the remaining end is supplied by the germline J gene. The chain couples TRBV12-1 to TRBJ2-7; the D is unclear. Germline V gene data show CDR1 as SGHSN and CDR2 as HYEKVE. CDR3 length: 12 amino acids. Trimming pared 2 bases from V and 4 bases from J, leaving 8 bases between. The sequenced CDR3 bases are TGTGCCAGCTCTCCCACAGATTATGAACAGTAC. Translation: CASSPTDYEQY. The entire CDR3 reads CASSPTDYEQYF.

With respect to this clone: The listed genes are named as in mouse. Read sequence stops 1 residue before the CDR3 end, and the germline J gene provides the missing end. This sequence joins TRBV12-1 and TRBJ1-1; no reliable D call. Germline-derived CDR1 and CDR2 are SGHSN and HYEKVE. V lost 2 bases and J lost 0, with 6 bases in between. The CDR3 totals 13 residues. Here the CDR3 reads CASSPLANTEVFF. The sequenced part of the CDR3 DNA is TGTGCCAGCTCTCCTCTTGCAAACACAGAAGTCTTC.

About this clone itself: Mouse germline and gene names are used. The read comes to an end 1 residue before the CDR3 does, leaving the germline J gene to fill in the end. The chain combines TRBV26 with TRBJ2-7, with 12 bases that match TRBD2. The V and J ends lost 6 bases and 2 bases, in that order; junction bases with no gene match: 2. Per the germline V gene, CDR1 is KGHPV and CDR2 is FQNQEV (reference sequence). The CDR3 consists of 14 residues. The CDR3 reads CASRRDWGAYEQYF. The CDR3 DNA, read in part, is TGTGCCAGCAGGAGGGACTGGGGGGCCTATGAACAGTAC.